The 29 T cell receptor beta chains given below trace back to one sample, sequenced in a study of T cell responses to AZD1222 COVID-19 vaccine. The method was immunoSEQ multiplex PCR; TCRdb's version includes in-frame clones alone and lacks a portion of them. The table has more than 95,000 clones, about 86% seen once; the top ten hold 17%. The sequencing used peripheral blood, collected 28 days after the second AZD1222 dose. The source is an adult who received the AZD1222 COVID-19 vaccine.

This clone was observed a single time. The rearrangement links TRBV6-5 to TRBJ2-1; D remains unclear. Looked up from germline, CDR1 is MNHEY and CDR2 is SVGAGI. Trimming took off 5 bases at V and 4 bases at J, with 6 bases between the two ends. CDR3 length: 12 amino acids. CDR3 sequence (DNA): TGTGCCAGCAGTAACAGATACAATGAGCAGTTCTTC. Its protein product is CASSNRYNEQFF.

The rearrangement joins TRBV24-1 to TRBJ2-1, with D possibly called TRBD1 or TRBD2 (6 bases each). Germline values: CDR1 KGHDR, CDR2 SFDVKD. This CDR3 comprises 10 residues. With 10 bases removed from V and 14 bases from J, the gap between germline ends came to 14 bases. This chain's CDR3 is CATMPGAKFF. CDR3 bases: TGTGCCACTATGCCGGGGGCCAAGTTCTTC.

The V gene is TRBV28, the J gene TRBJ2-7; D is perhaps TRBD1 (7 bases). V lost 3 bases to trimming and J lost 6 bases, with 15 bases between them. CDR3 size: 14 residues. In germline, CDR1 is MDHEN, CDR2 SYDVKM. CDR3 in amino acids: CASSLAPGGGEQYF. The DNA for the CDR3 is TGTGCCAGCAGTTTGGCCCCAGGGGGAGGCGAGCAGTACTTC.

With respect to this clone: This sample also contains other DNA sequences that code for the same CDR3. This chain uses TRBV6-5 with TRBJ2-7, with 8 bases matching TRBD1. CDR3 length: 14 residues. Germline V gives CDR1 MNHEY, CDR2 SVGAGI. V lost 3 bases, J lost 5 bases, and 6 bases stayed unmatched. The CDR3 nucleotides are TGTGCCAGCAGTTATAACAGGGGGGACCACGAGCAGTACTTC. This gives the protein CASSYNRGDHEQYF.

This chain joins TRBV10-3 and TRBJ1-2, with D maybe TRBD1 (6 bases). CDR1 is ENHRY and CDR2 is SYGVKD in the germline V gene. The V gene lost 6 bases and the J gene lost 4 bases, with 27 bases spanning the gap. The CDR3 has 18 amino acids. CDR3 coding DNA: TGTGCCATCAGCTACAACCAACAGGGAACCAGAACCCCCTATGGCTACACCTTC. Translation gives CAISYNQQGTRTPYGYTF.

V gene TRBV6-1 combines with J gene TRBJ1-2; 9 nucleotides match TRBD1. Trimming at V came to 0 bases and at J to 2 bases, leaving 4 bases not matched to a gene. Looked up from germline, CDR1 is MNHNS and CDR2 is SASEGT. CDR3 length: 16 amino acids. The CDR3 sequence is CASSEAGTGLNYGYTF. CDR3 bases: TGTGCCAGCAGTGAAGCCGGGACAGGGTTAAACTATGGCTACACCTTC.

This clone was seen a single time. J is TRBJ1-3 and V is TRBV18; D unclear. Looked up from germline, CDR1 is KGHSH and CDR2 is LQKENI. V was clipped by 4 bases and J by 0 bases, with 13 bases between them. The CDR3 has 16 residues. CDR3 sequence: CASSLSGLNSGNTIYF. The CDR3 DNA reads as TGTGCCAGCTCACTCTCCGGACTGAACTCTGGAAACACCATATATTTT.

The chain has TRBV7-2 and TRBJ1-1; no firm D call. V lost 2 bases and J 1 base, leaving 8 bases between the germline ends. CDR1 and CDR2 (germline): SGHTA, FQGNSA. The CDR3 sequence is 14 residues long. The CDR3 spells CASSLSWGNTEAFF. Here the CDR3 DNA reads TGTGCCAGCAGCTTAAGTTGGGGGAACACTGAAGCTTTCTTT.

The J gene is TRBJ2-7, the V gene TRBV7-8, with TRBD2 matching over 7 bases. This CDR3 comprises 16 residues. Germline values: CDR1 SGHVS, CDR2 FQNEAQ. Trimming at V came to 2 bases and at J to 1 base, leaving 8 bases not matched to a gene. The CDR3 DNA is TGTGCCAGCAGCTTATCGGTCCTAGCGGTATCCTACGAGCAGTACTTC. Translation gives CASSLSVLAVSYEQYF.

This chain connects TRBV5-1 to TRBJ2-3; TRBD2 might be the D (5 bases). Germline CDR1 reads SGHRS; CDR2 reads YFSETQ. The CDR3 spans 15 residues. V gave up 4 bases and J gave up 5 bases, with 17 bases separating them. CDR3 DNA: TGCGCCAGCAGCCCCCTCGCCCCTGGGAGAGATACGCAGTATTTT. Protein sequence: CASSPLAPGRDTQYF.

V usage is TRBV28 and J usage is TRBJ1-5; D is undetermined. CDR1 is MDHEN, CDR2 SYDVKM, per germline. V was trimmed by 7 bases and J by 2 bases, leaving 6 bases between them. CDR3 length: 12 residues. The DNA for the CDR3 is TGTGCCAGCATGGGTGGCAATCAGCCCCAGCATTTT. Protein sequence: CASMGGNQPQHF.

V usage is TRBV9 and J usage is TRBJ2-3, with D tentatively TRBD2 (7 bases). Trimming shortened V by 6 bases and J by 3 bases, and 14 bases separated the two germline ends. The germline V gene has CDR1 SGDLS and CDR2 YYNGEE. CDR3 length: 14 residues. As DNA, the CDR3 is TGTGCCAGCACCGTGGGGGGGGCGACAGATACGCAGTATTTT. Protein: CASTVGGATDTQYF.

The CDR3 sequence: CASSLGLHNEQFF. The CDR3 DNA sequence: TGTGCCAGCAGTTTAGGACTCCACAATGAGCAGTTCTTC. V and J are TRBV27 and TRBJ2-1; D perhaps matches TRBD2 (5 bases). In germline, CDR1 is MNHEY, CDR2 SMNVEV (reference sequence). The V end was cut by 2 bases, the J end by 5 bases, with 7 bases between. This CDR3 is 13 amino acids long.

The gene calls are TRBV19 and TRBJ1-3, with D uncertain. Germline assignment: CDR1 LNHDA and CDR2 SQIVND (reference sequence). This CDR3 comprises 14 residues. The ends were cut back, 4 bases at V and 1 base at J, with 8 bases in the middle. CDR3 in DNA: TGTGCCAGTAGTAAATCAAATTCTGGAAACACCATATATTTT. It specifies CASSKSNSGNTIYF.

As DNA, the CDR3 is TGTGCCAGCAGCAGAGAGTCAGGCTACACCTTC. Translating it yields CASSRESGYTF. The V gene is TRBV6-2 or TRBV6-3, the J gene TRBJ1-2; D not resolved. The CDR3 consists of 11 residues. Trimming shortened V by 6 bases and J by 8 bases, and 10 bases separated the two germline ends. Germline V CDR1 and CDR2: MNHEY, SVGEGT.

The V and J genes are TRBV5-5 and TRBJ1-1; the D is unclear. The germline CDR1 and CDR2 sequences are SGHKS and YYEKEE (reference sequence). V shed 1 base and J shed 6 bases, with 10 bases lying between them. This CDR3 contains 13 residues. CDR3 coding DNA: TGTGCCAGCAGCTTGATAGGGTCGCCTGAAGCTTTCTTT. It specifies CASSLIGSPEAFF.

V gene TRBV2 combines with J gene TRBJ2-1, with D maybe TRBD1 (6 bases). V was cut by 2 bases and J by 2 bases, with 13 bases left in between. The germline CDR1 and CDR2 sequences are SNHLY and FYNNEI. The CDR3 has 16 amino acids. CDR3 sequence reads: CASSEFEGQAYNEQFF. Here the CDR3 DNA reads TGTGCCAGCAGTGAATTCGAGGGACAAGCCTACAATGAGCAGTTCTTC.

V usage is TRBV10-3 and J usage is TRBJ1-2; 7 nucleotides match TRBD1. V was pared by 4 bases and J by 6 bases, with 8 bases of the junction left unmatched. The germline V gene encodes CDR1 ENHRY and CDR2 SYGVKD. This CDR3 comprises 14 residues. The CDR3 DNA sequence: TGTGCCATCAGTGGGCCCGGAACAGGGGATGGCTACACCTTC. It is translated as CAISGPGTGDGYTF.

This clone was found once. The CDR3 bases are TGTGCCAGCAGCCTCCCCGGGACCGTATACAATGAGCAGTTCTTC. Its translation is CASSLPGTVYNEQFF. This sequence joins TRBV7-9 and TRBJ2-1; D may match TRBD1 or TRBD2 (5 bases each). The CDR3 extends over 15 amino acids. CDR1 is SEHNR, CDR2 FQNEAQ, per germline (reference sequence). Trimming took off 5 bases at V and 4 bases at J, with 15 bases between the two ends.

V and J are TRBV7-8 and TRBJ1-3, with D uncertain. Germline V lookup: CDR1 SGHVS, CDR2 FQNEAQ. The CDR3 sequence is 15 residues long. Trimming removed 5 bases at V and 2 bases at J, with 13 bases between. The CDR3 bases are TGTGCCAGCAGCAGAAATTCGGCTGCTGGAAACACCATATATTTT. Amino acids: CASSRNSAAGNTIYF.

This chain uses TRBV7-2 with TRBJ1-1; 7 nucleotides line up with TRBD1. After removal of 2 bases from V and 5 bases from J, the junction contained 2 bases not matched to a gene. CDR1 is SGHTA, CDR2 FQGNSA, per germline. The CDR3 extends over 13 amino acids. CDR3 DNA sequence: TGTGCCAGCAGCTTAACACAGGGGACTGAAGCTTTCTTT. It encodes CASSLTQGTEAFF. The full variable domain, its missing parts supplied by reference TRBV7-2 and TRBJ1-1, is GAGVSQSPSNKVTEKGKDVELRCDPISGHTALYWYRQSLGQGLEFLIYFQGNSAPDKSGLPSDRFSAERTGGSVSTLTIQRTQQEDSAVYLCASSLTQGTEAFFGQGTRLTVV.

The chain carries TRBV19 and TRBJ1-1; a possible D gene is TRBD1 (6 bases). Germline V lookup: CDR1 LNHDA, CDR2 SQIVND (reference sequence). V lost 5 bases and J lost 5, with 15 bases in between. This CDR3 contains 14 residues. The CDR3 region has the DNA TGTGCCAGTAGTCTTTCGGGGGCGAGGACTGAAGCTTTCTTT. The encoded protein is CASSLSGARTEAFF.

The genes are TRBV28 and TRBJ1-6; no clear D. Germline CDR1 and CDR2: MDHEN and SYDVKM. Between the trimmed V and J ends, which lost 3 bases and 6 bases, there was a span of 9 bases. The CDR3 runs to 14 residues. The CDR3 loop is CASSFGGLNSPLHF. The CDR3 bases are TGTGCCAGCAGTTTTGGCGGACTTAATTCACCCCTCCACTTT. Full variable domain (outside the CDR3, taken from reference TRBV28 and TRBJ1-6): DVKVTQSSRYLVKRTGEKVFLECVQDMDHENMFWYRQDPGLGLRLIYFSYDVKMKEKGDIPEGYSVSREKKERFSLILESASTNQTSMYLCASSFGGLNSPLHFGNGTRLTVT.

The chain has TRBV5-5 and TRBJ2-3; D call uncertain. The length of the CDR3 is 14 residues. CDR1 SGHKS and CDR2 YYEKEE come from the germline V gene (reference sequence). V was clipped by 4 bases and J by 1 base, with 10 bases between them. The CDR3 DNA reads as TGTGCCAGCAGCCCTGGTTGGGGCACAGATACGCAGTATTTT. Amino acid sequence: CASSPGWGTDTQYF. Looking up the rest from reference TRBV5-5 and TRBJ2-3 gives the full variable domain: DAGVTQSPTHLIKTRGQQVTLRCSPISGHKSVSWYQQVLGQGPQFIFQYYEKEERGRGNFPDRFSARQFPNYSSELNVNALLLGDSALYLCASSPGWGTDTQYFGPGTRLTVL.

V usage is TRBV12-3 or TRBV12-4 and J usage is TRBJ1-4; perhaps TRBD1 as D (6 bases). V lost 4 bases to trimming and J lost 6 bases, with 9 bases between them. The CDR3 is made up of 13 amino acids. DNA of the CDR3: TGTGCCAGCAGTTATTCAGGGGATGAAAAACTGTTTTTT. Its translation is CASSYSGDEKLFF.

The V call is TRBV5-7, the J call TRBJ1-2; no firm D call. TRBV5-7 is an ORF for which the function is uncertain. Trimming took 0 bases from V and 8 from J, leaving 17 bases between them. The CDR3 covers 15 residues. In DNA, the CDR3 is TGTGCCAGCAGCTTGGTTGGGCCCTTGATTGCAGGCTACACCTTC. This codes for CASSLVGPLIAGYTF.

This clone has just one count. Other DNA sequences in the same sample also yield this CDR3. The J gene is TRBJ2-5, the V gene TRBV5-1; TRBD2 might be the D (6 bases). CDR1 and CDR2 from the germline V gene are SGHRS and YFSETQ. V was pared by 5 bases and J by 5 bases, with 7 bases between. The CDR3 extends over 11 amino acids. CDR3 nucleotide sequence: TGCGCCAGCAGTGGAGGGGAGACCCAGTACTTC. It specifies CASSGGETQYF.

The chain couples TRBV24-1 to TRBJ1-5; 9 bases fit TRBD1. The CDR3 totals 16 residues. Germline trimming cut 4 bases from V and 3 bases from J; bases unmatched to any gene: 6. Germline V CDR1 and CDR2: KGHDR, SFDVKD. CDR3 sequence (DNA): TGTGCCACCAGTGACCAAGGGACAGGGCCCAATCAGCCCCAGCATTTT. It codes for CATSDQGTGPNQPQHF.

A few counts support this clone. The CDR3 loop reads CASSPNTGELFF. The CDR3 bases are TGTGCCAGCAGCCCAAACACCGGGGAGCTGTTTTTT. The V and J genes are TRBV7-9 and TRBJ2-2, with D unresolved. Germline CDR1 SEHNR, CDR2 FQNEAQ (reference sequence). V was clipped by 5 bases and J by 2 bases, with 3 bases between them. The CDR3 is 12 amino acids.